One and the same sample provided the 12 T cell receptor beta chains below, sequenced in a study of T-cell reconstitution after alpha-beta-depleted transplantation in children. Library preparation (for TCRbeta) was performed with unique molecular identifiers. MiXCR was run by TCRdb on the PCR reads, yielding one entry per CDR3 protein. The sample shows fewer than 550,000 distinct CDR3 sequences, 9.5% to 12% of them seen only once. The source material was PBMCs, mostly from graft donor cells, sampled 180 days after TCRalphabeta/CD19-depleted stem cell transplant. These receptors were collected from a female patient aged 2-9 years who had a stem cell transplant for aplastic anemia, so the T cells may come from the graft donor.

Comment on this clonotype: A much larger clone lies one base from this, so it may be a read error. Here the CDR3 DNA reads TGTGCCTGCAGTCCCGGACTAGGACCAGAGACCCAGTACTTC. Translating gives CACSPGLGPETQYF. This chain connects TRBV12-3 or TRBV12-4 to TRBJ2-5; 7 nucleotides agree with TRBD2. This CDR3 region has 14 residues.

The rearrangement joins TRBV6-2 or TRBV6-3 to TRBJ2-7, with no clear D. The V and J ends lost 5 bases and 1 base respectively, with 9 bases between them. The CDR3 loop spans 13 amino acids. Germline CDR1 MNHEY, CDR2 SVGEGT. The CDR3 nucleotides are TGTGCCAGCAGTCCGATTCAGTCCTACGAGCAGTACGTC. Translating gives CASSPIQSYEQYV.

The chain is built from TRBV4-3 and TRBJ2-4; the D is unclear. Looked up from germline, CDR1 is LGHNA and CDR2 is YSLEER. The CDR3 is made up of 13 amino acids. V was cut by 0 bases and J by 7 bases, with 7 bases left in between. CDR3 in DNA: TGCGCCAGCAGCCAAGAGCATGGGAACATTCAGTACTTC. Its protein product is CASSQEHGNIQYF.

The chain links TRBV7-2 to TRBJ2-7; perhaps TRBD2 as D (5 bases). This CDR3 contains 16 residues. Trimming took off 8 bases at V and 3 bases at J, with 23 bases between the two ends. Germline CDR1 is SGHTA and CDR2 is FQGNSA. CDR3 in DNA: TGTGCCAGCCTCGCGGCGGGTCCCAACGACCTCTACGAGCAGTACTTC. Translating gives CASLAAGPNDLYEQYF. Together with reference TRBV7-2 and TRBJ2-7, the CDR3 gives the full variable domain: GAGVSQSPSNKVTEKGKDVELRCDPISGHTALYWYRQSLGQGLEFLIYFQGNSAPDKSGLPSDRFSAERTGGSVSTLTIQRTQQEDSAVYLCASLAAGPNDLYEQYFGPGTRLTVT.

The J gene is TRBJ2-7, the V gene TRBV9, with 7 bases that match TRBD2. The trim removed 0 bases at V and 1 base at J, leaving 4 bases unmatched. The CDR3 contains 15 residues. Germline V CDR1 and CDR2: SGDLS, YYNGEE. The CDR3, as DNA: TGTGCCAGCAGCGTAGAGGGCGGGAGATCCTACGAGCAGTACTTC. Amino acid sequence: CASSVEGGRSYEQYF.

In DNA, the CDR3 is TGCGCCAGCAGCTCACATGGAAACGGGGAGCTGTTTTTT. Its protein product is CASSSHGNGELFF. V usage is TRBV5-1 and J usage is TRBJ2-2; D unresolved. The germline V gene encodes CDR1 SGHRS and CDR2 YFSETQ. This CDR3 is 13 amino acids long. V was shortened by 3 bases and J by 7 bases, with 10 bases between the two germline ends.

This clonotype was picked up many times. V is TRBV20-1 and J is TRBJ2-5, with D unresolved. V was clipped by 0 bases and J by 2 bases, with 16 bases between them. CDR1 and CDR2 (germline): DFQATT, SNEGSKA (reference sequence). The CDR3 length is 16 residues. The CDR3: CSAREPWVRDQETQYF. The CDR3 nucleotides read TGCAGTGCTAGAGAACCGTGGGTAAGGGATCAAGAGACCCAGTACTTC.

V is TRBV7-8 and J is TRBJ2-7; TRBD2 matches 7 bases. The CDR3 covers 14 residues. The J segment lost 0 bases and the V segment lost 5 bases, leaving 4 bases of the junction unmatched. Germline V gene lookup returns CDR1 SGHVS and CDR2 FQNEAQ. The chain's CDR3 is CASSPRDYSYEQYV. CDR3 bases: TGTGCCAGCAGCCCAAGGGACTACTCCTACGAGCAGTACGTC.

The chain uses TRBV18 and TRBJ2-7; 11 bases line up with TRBD1. The CDR3 spans 14 residues. After removal of 3 bases from V and 6 bases from J, the junction contained 4 bases not matched to a gene. Germline V gives CDR1 KGHSH, CDR2 LQKENI. The chain's CDR3 is CASSPGTGGIEQYF. The CDR3 DNA follows: TGTGCCAGCTCACCGGGGACAGGGGGGATCGAGCAGTACTTC.

V gene TRBV27 combines with J gene TRBJ1-6; 7 bases map to TRBD1. This CDR3 region has 16 residues. V lost 2 bases to trimming and J lost 8 bases; unmatched junction nucleotides: 9. Germline V gives CDR1 MNHEY, CDR2 SMNVEV (reference sequence). CDR3 sequence (DNA): TGTGCCAGCAGTTTAAGGATGTTCCAGGGGGATTCACCCCTCCACTTT. This sequence encodes CASSLRMFQGDSPLHF.

This clonotype was picked up a small number of times. The rearrangement links TRBV19 to TRBJ1-5; D remains unclear. The germline gives CDR1 LNHDA, CDR2 SQIVND (reference sequence). Trimming cost V 3 bases and J 7 bases, with 16 bases left between them. The CDR3 has 15 residues. CDR3 DNA sequence: TGTGCCAGTAGTATGCGGGCCGGGAGAGGGCAGCCCCAGCATTTT. Its translation: CASSMRAGRGQPQHF. The full variable domain, rest sourced from reference TRBV19 and TRBJ1-5, is DGGITQSPKYLFRKEGQNVTLSCEQNLNHDAMYWYRQDPGQGLRLIYYSQIVNDFQKGDIAEGYSVSREKKESFPLTVTSAQKNPTAFYLCASSMRAGRGQPQHFGDGTRLSIL.

This chain connects TRBV23-1 to TRBJ1-5; 10 nucleotides agree with TRBD1. TRBV23-1 is placed among ORFs of uncertain function. There are 18 residues in the CDR3. V gave up 1 base and J gave up 3 bases; unmatched junction bases: 9. Here the CDR3 reads CASSQCPGQGSNNQPQHF. The CDR3 DNA is TGCGCCAGCAGTCAATGTCCGGGACAGGGGAGTAACAATCAGCCCCAGCATTTT.